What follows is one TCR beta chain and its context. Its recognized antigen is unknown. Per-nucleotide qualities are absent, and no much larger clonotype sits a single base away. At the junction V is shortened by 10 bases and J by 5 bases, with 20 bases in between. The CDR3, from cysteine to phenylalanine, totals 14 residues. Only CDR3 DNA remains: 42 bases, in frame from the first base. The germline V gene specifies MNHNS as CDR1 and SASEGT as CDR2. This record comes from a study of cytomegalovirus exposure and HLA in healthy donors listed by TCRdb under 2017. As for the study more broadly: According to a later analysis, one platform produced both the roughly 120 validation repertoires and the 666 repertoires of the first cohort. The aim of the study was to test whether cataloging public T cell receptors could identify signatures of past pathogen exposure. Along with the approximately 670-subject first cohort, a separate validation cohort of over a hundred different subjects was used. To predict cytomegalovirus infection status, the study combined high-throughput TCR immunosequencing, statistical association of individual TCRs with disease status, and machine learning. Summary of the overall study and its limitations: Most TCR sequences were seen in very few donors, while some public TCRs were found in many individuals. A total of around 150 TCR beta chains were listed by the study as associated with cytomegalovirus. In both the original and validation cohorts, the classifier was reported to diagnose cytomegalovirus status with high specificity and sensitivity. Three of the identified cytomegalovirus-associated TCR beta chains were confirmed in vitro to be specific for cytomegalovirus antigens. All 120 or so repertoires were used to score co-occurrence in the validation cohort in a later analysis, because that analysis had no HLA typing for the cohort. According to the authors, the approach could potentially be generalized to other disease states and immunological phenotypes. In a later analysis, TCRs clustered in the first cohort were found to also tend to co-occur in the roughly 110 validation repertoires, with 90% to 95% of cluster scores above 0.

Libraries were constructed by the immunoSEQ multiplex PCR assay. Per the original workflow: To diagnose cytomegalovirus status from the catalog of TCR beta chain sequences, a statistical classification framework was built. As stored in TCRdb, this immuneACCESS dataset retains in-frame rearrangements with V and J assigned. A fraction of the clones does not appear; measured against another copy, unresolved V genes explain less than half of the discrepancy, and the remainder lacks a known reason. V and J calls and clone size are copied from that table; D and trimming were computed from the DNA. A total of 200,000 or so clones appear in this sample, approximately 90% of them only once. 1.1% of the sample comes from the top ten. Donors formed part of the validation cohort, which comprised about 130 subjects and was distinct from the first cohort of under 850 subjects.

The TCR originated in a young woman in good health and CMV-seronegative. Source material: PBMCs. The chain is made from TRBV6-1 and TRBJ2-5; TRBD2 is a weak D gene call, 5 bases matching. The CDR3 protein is CATRWRHYGETQYF. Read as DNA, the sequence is TGTGCCACCCGTTGGAGGCACTACGGTGAGACCCAGTACTTC.